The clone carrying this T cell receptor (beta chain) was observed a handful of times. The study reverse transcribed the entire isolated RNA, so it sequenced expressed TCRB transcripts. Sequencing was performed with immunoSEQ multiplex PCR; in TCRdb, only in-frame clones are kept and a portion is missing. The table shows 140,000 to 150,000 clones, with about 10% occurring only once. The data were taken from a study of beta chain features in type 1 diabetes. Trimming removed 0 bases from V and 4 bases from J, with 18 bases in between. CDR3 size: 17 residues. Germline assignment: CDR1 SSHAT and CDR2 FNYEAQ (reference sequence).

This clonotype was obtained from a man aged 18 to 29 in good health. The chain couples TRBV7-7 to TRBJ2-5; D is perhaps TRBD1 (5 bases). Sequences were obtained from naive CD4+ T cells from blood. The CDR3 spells CASSLALRATVPETQYF. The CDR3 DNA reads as TGTGCCAGCAGCTTAGCGCTAAGGGCGACAGTTCCAGAGACCCAGTACTTC.